This TCR beta chain was sequenced in a study of T cells after yellow fever vaccination. V shed 3 bases and J 3 bases; nucleotides not matched to a gene: 4. In germline, CDR1 is SGHRS, CDR2 YFSETQ. The CDR3 runs to 16 residues. The table lists this clonotype with many counts. Antigen specificity is unknown. General study points: The study noted that FACS-sorted repertoires could contain abundant clonotypes contaminating from the bulk population. Booster samples showed a return of most primary-vaccination clones (around 96% CD4, approximately 90% CD8). A small proportion of clonotypes was detected in both the CD4 and CD8 compartments.

5'RACE template switching produced TCR cDNA carrying a universal primer site and UMIs. Using its own MiXCR run on the 5' RACE reads, TCRdb lists one record per CDR3 protein. The sample includes around 590,000 distinct CDR3 sequences, roughly an eighth of them seen just once. The rearrangement joins TRBV5-1 to TRBJ2-1; TRBD2 matches at 12 bases. Sequencing used PBMCs, obtained on the day of the yellow fever booster vaccination. The TCR originated in a young man who received the YFV17D yellow fever vaccine. CDR3 residues: CASSSGLAGLYNEQFF. In nucleotides, the CDR3 is TGCGCCAGCAGCTCCGGACTAGCGGGGCTCTACAATGAGCAGTTCTTC.